Sequencing of this T cell receptor beta chain was carried out in a study of T-cell reconstitution after alpha-beta-depleted transplantation in children. Study results and limitations: T-cell counts and diversity at one year following transplant were attributed mainly to newly produced T cells. Some patients' high day-60 TCRbeta diversity was traced to surviving recipient T cells and thymic progenitors.

This clonotype appeared a few times. Its target is not known. CDR3 length equals 15 residues. Germline values: CDR1 MNHEY, CDR2 SMNVEV (reference sequence). Losses at the gene ends were 4 bases for V and 4 bases for J; bases not matched to a gene: 5. A library of TCRbeta sequences, prepared with unique molecular identifiers, was generated. TCRdb itself ran the PCR reads through MiXCR, one entry per CDR3 protein. The table includes hundreds of thousands of distinct CDR3 sequences, 15% to 20% detected once. The receptor comes from a male patient aged 2-10 years who had a stem cell transplant for acute lymphoblastic leukemia, so the T cells may come from the graft donor. This specimen consisted of PBMCs, mostly from graft donor cells, obtained 360 days after TCRalphabeta/CD19-depleted stem cell transplant. The chain has TRBV27 and TRBJ2-2; 8 bases are shared with TRBD1. The DNA for the CDR3 is TGTGCCAGCAGTTCGAGACAGGGGACCACCGGGGAGCTGTTTTTT. Residues: CASSSRQGTTGELFF.